This record covers a single T cell receptor (beta chain). The authors ran the assay at deep level. Genomic DNA (from each subset) was split evenly across several immunoSEQ plates. Generated by immunoSEQ multiplex PCR, the TCRdb table keeps only in-frame clones and is missing some. The sample lists roughly 770,000 clones, about 96% occurring once. The naive CD8 population came from CD45RO-negative cells selected for CCR7, without terminally differentiated effector memory CD45RA+ cells. This sample is part of a study of shared clonotypes between healthy human individuals. The germline V gene has CDR1 SGDLS and CDR2 YYNGEE. The ends were cut back, 4 bases at V and 8 bases at J, with 19 bases in the middle. The length of the CDR3 is 15 residues.

The chain has TRBV9 and TRBJ2-1; D is uncertain. The sample was naive CD8+ T cells sorted from blood. The clonotype originates from a man aged 30 to 39 in good health. CDR3 loop: CASSSRVPQTDEQFF. As DNA, the CDR3 is TGTGCCAGCAGCTCCCGGGTCCCTCAAACCGATGAGCAGTTCTTC.